Listed below are T cell receptor beta chains from one sample, sequenced in a study of human T cells and chemical hapten exposure. A single record per CDR3 protein comes from TCRdb applying MiXCR to the RACE reads. Altogether over 60,000 distinct CDR3 sequences are present, 10% being singletons, with the ten largest covering around 6.8%. Source: whole blood, taken in connection with sensitization to the hapten diphenylcyclopropenone (DPC). These TCRs come from a woman between 45 and 60 years old with alopecia areata. Some clones in this sample may be carry-over from other donors' samples. Both conserved end residues are part of each CDR3. The D gene is left open where the match is weak. The size of a clone is reported for some rows only, either as once, few or many, or as a class for expanded clones.

j_call clone_size v_call d_call cdr3_aa cdr3_nt
TRBJ1-1 many TRBV3-1 NA CASSPRLGTPNTEAFF TGTGCCAGCAGCCCCCGACTGGGGACACCTAACACTGAAGCTTTCTTT
TRBJ2-3 NA TRBV12-3/TRBV12-4 TRBD2 CASLASGSTDTQYF TGTGCCAGCCTGGCTAGCGGGAGCACAGATACGCAGTATTTT
TRBJ2-7 many TRBV11-2 NA CASSRASSSEQYF TGTGCCAGCAGCCGAGCCTCTAGCTCCGAGCAGTACTTC
TRBJ2-1 many TRBV9 TRBD2 CASSVGTSGNNEQFF TGTGCCAGCAGCGTAGGGACTAGCGGAAACAATGAGCAGTTCTTC
TRBJ1-1 few TRBV5-1 TRBD1 CASSLGQGDFDTEAFF TGCGCCAGCAGCCTAGGACAGGGGGATTTTGACACTGAAGCTTTCTTT
TRBJ2-2 many TRBV6-1 TRBD2 CASSELAGGVGELFF TGTGCCAGCAGTGAACTAGCGGGAGGGGTCGGGGAGCTGTTTTTT
TRBJ1-2 many TRBV5-6 TRBD1 CASSQGGSYGYTF TGTGCCAGCAGCCAGGGGGGGAGCTATGGCTACACCTTC
TRBJ2-1 few TRBV10-3 NA CAISARDSPWGEQFF TGTGCCATCAGTGCCCGGGACTCCCCATGGGGGGAGCAGTTCTTC
TRBJ1-1 few TRBV4-1 TRBD1 CASSQESQGADISTEAFF TGCGCCAGCAGCCAAGAATCCCAGGGGGCAGACATTAGCACTGAAGCTTTCTTT
TRBJ2-7 many TRBV10-3 NA CAISDNSYEQYF TGTGCCATCAGTGACAACTCCTACGAGCAGTACTTC
TRBJ1-1 many TRBV18 NA CASSMDVARNTEAFF TGTGCCAGCTCAATGGACGTAGCTAGGAACACTGAAGCTTTCTTT
TRBJ2-6 many TRBV7-8 NA CASSLAGLGHGSGANVLTF TGTGCCAGCAGCTTAGCCGGGCTAGGGCATGGCTCTGGGGCCAACGTCCTGACTTTC
TRBJ1-2 NA TRBV3-1 NA CASSQDGSRVNGYTF TGTGCCAGCAGCCAAGACGGCAGCAGGGTGAATGGCTACACCTTC
TRBJ2-7 NA TRBV20-1 NA CSARPRASPYEQYF TGCAGTGCTAGACCCCGCGCAAGTCCCTACGAGCAGTACTTC
TRBJ2-7 few TRBV7-6 NA CASSLASSSYEQYF TGTGCCAGCAGCTTAGCGTCGAGCAGCTACGAGCAGTACTTC
TRBJ2-3 NA TRBV5-1 NA CASKVGGTDTQYF TGCGCCAGCAAGGTGGGCGGCACAGATACGCAGTATTTT
TRBJ2-4 few TRBV19 TRBD1 CASSGQGLDADIQYF TGTGCCAGTAGTGGACAGGGTCTCGATGCAGACATTCAGTACTTC
TRBJ2-3 NA TRBV24-1 TRBD1 CATSDVSTGGFTDTQYF TGTGCCACCAGTGATGTCTCGACAGGGGGCTTCACAGATACGCAGTATTTT
TRBJ1-1 many TRBV3-1 NA CASSHRWGPGAYTEAFF TGTGCCAGCAGCCATCGGTGGGGACCGGGGGCGTACACTGAAGCTTTCTTT
TRBJ2-7 many TRBV11-2 TRBD2 CASSPRTSGYYEQYF TGTGCCAGCAGCCCCAGGACTAGCGGATATTACGAGCAGTACTTC
TRBJ1-1 many TRBV20-1 NA CSALKSGTGGSTEAFF TGCAGTGCTCTAAAGTCCGGGACGGGGGGGAGCACTGAAGCTTTCTTT
TRBJ2-7 few TRBV10-3 TRBD2 CAIIPTSGVYEQYF TGTGCCATCATCCCGACTAGCGGGGTCTACGAGCAGTACTTC
TRBJ2-2 many TRBV7-9 NA CASSFGWTTTGELFF TGTGCCAGCAGCTTCGGCTGGACAACTACCGGGGAGCTGTTTTTT
TRBJ1-3 many TRBV7-9 NA CASKVPGEGNTIYF TGTGCCAGCAAAGTTCCGGGGGAAGGAAACACCATATATTTT
TRBJ1-4 few TRBV18 TRBD1 CASSRDRFSEKLFF TGTGCCAGCTCACGGGACAGGTTTAGTGAAAAACTGTTTTTT
TRBJ2-1 many TRBV11-2 TRBD2 CASRRGGRNEQFF TGTGCCAGCAGAAGGGGAGGGCGGAATGAGCAGTTCTTC
TRBJ1-2 NA TRBV10-3 TRBD1 CAISVGDSGYTF TGTGCCATCAGTGTAGGGGACAGTGGCTACACCTTC
TRBJ1-1 many TRBV9 NA CASSVEQGGMNTEAFF TGTGCCAGCAGCGTAGAACAGGGAGGGATGAACACTGAAGCTTTCTTT
TRBJ1-1 NA TRBV5-1 NA CASGQGGANTEAFF TGCGCCAGCGGGCAGGGTGGGGCGAACACTGAAGCTTTCTTT
TRBJ2-3 few TRBV24-1 TRBD2 CATSPTVPSGRDTQYF TGTGCCACCAGTCCAACTGTGCCTAGCGGGAGGGATACGCAGTATTTT
TRBJ2-7 NA TRBV12-3/TRBV12-4 TRBD1 CASSPNRGEQYF TGTGCCAGCAGCCCGAACAGGGGTGAGCAGTACTTC
TRBJ2-2 many TRBV5-4 NA CASSLASNSPGELFF TGTGCCAGCAGCTTGGCCAGCAATTCGCCCGGGGAGCTGTTTTTT
TRBJ2-1 many TRBV20-1 TRBD2 CSARVGLAGAGNEQFF TGCAGTGCTAGAGTAGGACTAGCGGGAGCGGGTAATGAGCAGTTCTTC
TRBJ1-1 many TRBV20-1 NA CSARTGTKNTEAFF TGCAGTGCTAGAACCGGGACCAAAAACACTGAAGCTTTCTTT
TRBJ2-3 many TRBV7-6 NA CASSSSQQRSTDTQYF TGTGCCAGCAGCTCCTCCCAGCAGCGTAGCACAGATACGCAGTATTTT
TRBJ2-2 NA TRBV9 NA CASSPPGATNTGELFF TGTGCCAGCAGCCCCCCCGGTGCCACGAACACCGGGGAGCTGTTTTTT
TRBJ2-1 many TRBV7-9 NA CASSLLASVGSYNEQFF TGTGCCAGCAGCTTACTAGCTTCCGTTGGTTCCTACAATGAGCAGTTCTTC
TRBJ1-1 many TRBV6-6 NA CASGSEGVTEAFF TGTGCCAGCGGATCCGAAGGGGTCACTGAAGCTTTCTTT
TRBJ1-5 many TRBV12-3/TRBV12-4 NA CASRPGVGSNQPQHF TGTGCCAGCAGGCCAGGGGTCGGTAGCAATCAGCCCCAGCATTTT
TRBJ1-1 NA TRBV7-2 NA CASSAIQVGTEAFF TGTGCCAGCAGCGCCATTCAGGTTGGAACTGAAGCTTTCTTT
TRBJ2-1 many TRBV7-6 NA CASSLRAGSSYNEQFF TGTGCCAGCAGCTTACGCGCGGGGAGCTCCTACAATGAGCAGTTCTTC
TRBJ2-3 NA TRBV6-2/TRBV6-3 NA CASRSQGEDTQYF TGTGCCAGCAGATCCCAAGGGGAAGATACGCAGTATTTT
TRBJ2-5 many TRBV11-2 TRBD1 CASSFGTAQETQYF TGTGCCAGCAGCTTCGGGACAGCGCAAGAGACCCAGTACTTC
TRBJ2-7 few TRBV3-1 NA CASSQKPGEWYEQYF TGTGCCAGCAGTCAGAAGCCAGGGGAGTGGTACGAGCAGTACTTC
TRBJ1-5 NA TRBV6-4 TRBD1 CASNEDREASGQPRHF TGTGCCAGCAACGAGGACAGGGAGGCCTCGGGCCAGCCCCGGCATTTT
TRBJ2-4 many TRBV24-1 TRBD2 CATFISAGDGVKNIQYF TGTGCCACCTTCATCTCAGCGGGAGACGGGGTCAAAAACATTCAGTACTTC
TRBJ2-2 few TRBV19 TRBD2 CASKEGGSTGELFF TGTGCCAGTAAGGAGGGAGGGTCCACCGGGGAGCTGTTTTTT
TRBJ2-7 many TRBV6-2/TRBV6-3 NA CASALEHEVALVYEQYF TGTGCCAGCGCCCTTGAGCATGAGGTAGCATTAGTCTACGAGCAGTACTTC
TRBJ2-4 NA TRBV28 NA CASSLSGKDIQYF TGTGCCAGCAGTTTATCAGGGAAGGACATTCAGTACTTC
TRBJ2-5 many TRBV9 TRBD2 CASSTRLAGVQETQYF TGTGCCAGCAGCACGCGACTAGCGGGAGTTCAAGAGACCCAGTACTTC
TRBJ1-2 NA TRBV12-5 NA CASGLGHNYGYTF TGTGCTAGTGGTTTGGGACATAACTATGGCTACACCTTC
TRBJ2-3 NA TRBV9 NA CASSVNGDRTDTQYF TGTGCCAGCAGCGTCAACGGGGACCGCACAGATACGCAGTATTTT
TRBJ2-2 many TRBV7-8 NA CASSLMEAGELFF TGTGCCAGCAGCTTAATGGAGGCCGGGGAGCTGTTTTTT